Listed below are T cell receptor beta chains from one sample, sequenced in a study of blood T cell repertoires in COVID-19. Some clones are missing from TCRdb's copy, which holds only in-frame ones; the method was immunoSEQ multiplex PCR. Altogether roughly 100,000 clones are present, 85% being singletons, with the ten largest covering about 1.8%. The sample comprised peripheral blood. These TCRs come from a woman in her sixties or seventies with active or convalescent COVID-19. Both conserved end residues are part of each CDR3. The D gene is left open where the match is weak. Clone size is stated in some rows and not others, as once, few, many or a class when expanded.

V gene	clone size	J gene	D gene	CDR3 DNA	CDR3 protein
TRBV5-6	.	TRBJ1-1	.	TGTGCCAGCAGCCCTATTAGACAGGCAAGGGGCACTGAAGCTTTCTTT	CASSPIRQARGTEAFF
TRBV24-1	.	TRBJ2-2	.	TGTGCCACCAGTAGGGCGAGGGACACCGGGGAGCTGTTTTTT	CATSRARDTGELFF
TRBV5-6	once	TRBJ2-5	TRBD1	TGTGCCAGCAGCTCGGGACAGCGAGAGACCCAGTACTTC	CASSSGQRETQYF
TRBV28	once	TRBJ1-2	TRBD1	TGTGCCACACGTGGGGGGGACAGGGTCTATGGCTACACCTTC	CATRGGDRVYGYTF
TRBV29-1	.	TRBJ2-5	TRBD2	TGCAGCGTTGTGGGACTAGCGGGAGAGACCCAGTACTTC	CSVVGLAGETQYF
TRBV10-2	.	TRBJ2-1	.	TGCGCCAGCAGTGAGTCTGGTCGGGGCTACAATGAGCAGTTCTTC	CASSESGRGYNEQFF
TRBV4-3	.	TRBJ1-1	.	TGCGCCAGCAGCCAGAGGGTCCAAGGGCCTTATGAAGCTTTCTTT	CASSQRVQGPYEAFF
TRBV4-2	few	TRBJ2-7	TRBD2	TGTGCCAGCAGCCAAGGGGGCTTGGGGGGGAGCTCCTACGAGCAGTACTTC	CASSQGGLGGSSYEQYF
TRBV9	.	TRBJ2-3	.	TGTGCCAGCAGCGTAGCTAACAGGGGCACAGATACGCAGTATTTT	CASSVANRGTDTQYF
TRBV18	.	TRBJ2-1	.	TGTGCCAGCTCACCAAGGGTCGACAGGAACAATGAGCAGTTCTTC	CASSPRVDRNNEQFF
TRBV27	.	TRBJ2-7	.	TGTGCCAGCAGTTTAAAGGAGGGACCCTACGAGCAGTACTTC	CASSLKEGPYEQYF
TRBV5-4	once	TRBJ2-7	.	TGTGCCAGCAGCATACAATATAAAGACACCTCCTACGAGCAGTACTTC	CASSIQYKDTSYEQYF
TRBV6-2/TRBV6-3	.	TRBJ2-3	.	TGTGCCAGCAGTTACCCCTCATTAATGTTGGGGGGACCCAGCACAGATACGCAGTATTTT	CASSYPSLMLGGPSTDTQYF
TRBV7-9	.	TRBJ1-2	.	TGTGCCAGCAGCTGGGGCAGGGGTGACTATGGCTACACCTTC	CASSWGRGDYGYTF
TRBV11-3	.	TRBJ2-7	.	TGTGCCAGCAGCTTAGGGGCATCAACCAACGAGCAGTACTTC	CASSLGASTNEQYF
TRBV28	.	TRBJ1-2	TRBD1	TGTGCCAGCAGTTCGACAGGGGTCGGGTATGGCTACACCTTC	CASSSTGVGYGYTF
TRBV30	.	TRBJ1-3	.	TGTGCCTGGGGTAGTGGGGCAGTTGGAAACACCATATATTTT	CAWGSGAVGNTIYF
TRBV9	.	TRBJ2-2	.	TGTGCCAGCAGCGTACTCGACACCGGGGAGCTGTTTTTT	CASSVLDTGELFF
TRBV14	.	TRBJ2-7	.	TGTGCCAGCAGCCAAGGGAGGGCCTACGAGCAGTACTTC	CASSQGRAYEQYF
TRBV6-5	.	TRBJ2-7	TRBD1	TGTGCCAGCAGTCGGGACAGTCCCTACGAGCAGTACTTC	CASSRDSPYEQYF
TRBV7-2	.	TRBJ2-6	.	TGTGCCAGCAGCTTCAATGGGGCCAACGTCCTGACTTTC	CASSFNGANVLTF
TRBV10-3	.	TRBJ2-2	TRBD2	TGTGCCATCAGTGAAAGGACTAGCGGCACCGGGGAGCTGTTTTTT	CAISERTSGTGELFF
TRBV7-2	.	TRBJ2-3	.	TGTGCCAGCAGCTTACCGACACTAGCAGATACGCAGTATTTT	CASSLPTLADTQYF
TRBV4-3	.	TRBJ2-7	TRBD2	TGCGCCAGCAGCCAAGCCGGGACTAGCGGGACCTACGAGCAGTACTTC	CASSQAGTSGTYEQYF
TRBV25-1	few	TRBJ1-2	TRBD1	TGTGCCAGCAGTGCCGGGACAGGATACGATGGCTACACCTTC	CASSAGTGYDGYTF
TRBV28	.	TRBJ2-6	.	TGTGCCAGCAGTTTGGCCCAGGATCACGTCCTGACTTTC	CASSLAQDHVLTF
TRBV5-3	.	TRBJ1-1	TRBD1	TGTGCCAGAAACTTGAGGCTTCAGGGGGGGAACACTGAAGCTTTCTTT	CARNLRLQGGNTEAFF
TRBV3-1/TRBV3-2	.	TRBJ1-2	.	TGTGCCAGCAGCCAAGCTTTGATTTCGGGGGGCGATGGCTACACCTTC	CASSQALISGGDGYTF
TRBV6-5	.	TRBJ1-3	TRBD1	TGTGCCAGCAGGGCGGGACAGGGGTACGGAAACACCATATATTTT	CASRAGQGYGNTIYF
TRBV18	.	TRBJ1-1	TRBD1	TGTGCCAGCTCACAATCGACAGGGGGCGTCACTGAAGCTTTCTTT	CASSQSTGGVTEAFF
TRBV9	.	TRBJ2-5	TRBD2	TGTGCCAGCAGCGTAGCTAGCGGGCTAAACCTGGGGGCCCAGTACTTC	CASSVASGLNLGAQYF
TRBV28	once	TRBJ1-1	TRBD1	TGTGCCAGCTCTACAGGGGGCGCGAGATCATACACTGAAGCTTTCTTT	CASSTGGARSYTEAFF
TRBV27	.	TRBJ2-5	.	TGTGCCAGCACCCCCACGGGCCAAGAGACCCAGTACTTC	CASTPTGQETQYF
TRBV7-2	.	TRBJ2-3	.	TGTGCCAGCAGCTTATTAAGCCAGGGGTCAGATACGCAGTATTTT	CASSLLSQGSDTQYF
TRBV5-4	.	TRBJ2-1	TRBD2	TGTGCCAGCAGCTTGGGACTAGCGGGAGGGGATGAGCAGTTCTTC	CASSLGLAGGDEQFF
TRBV7-2	.	TRBJ1-5	.	TGTGCCAGCAGCTCAGCAGGCCTTGACAGACCGAATCAGCCCCAGCATTTT	CASSSAGLDRPNQPQHF
TRBV4-2	.	TRBJ1-2	TRBD1	TGTGCCAGCAGCCAAGAGGTGGACAGGGGCTGGCGTTATGGCTACACCTTC	CASSQEVDRGWRYGYTF
TRBV27	.	TRBJ1-5	.	TGTGCCAGCAGTTTGTTCAGGAACGGCAATCAGCCCCAGCATTTT	CASSLFRNGNQPQHF
TRBV10-3	.	TRBJ2-3	TRBD2	TGTGCCACTAGCGGGGGGGCCGAAGATACGCAGTATTTT	CATSGGAEDTQYF
TRBV24-1	.	TRBJ2-1	.	TGTGCCACCAGTGATTTCGGGCGGAGGGACAATGAGCAGTTCTTC	CATSDFGRRDNEQFF
TRBV7-9	.	TRBJ1-4	.	TGTGCCAGCAGCTTAGAGAGGAGTAATGAAAAACTGTTTTTT	CASSLERSNEKLFF
TRBV12-3/TRBV12-4	.	TRBJ1-2	TRBD1	TGTGCCAGCAGTTTGATTCAGGGCGGGACAGAGACCTTC	CASSLIQGGTETF
TRBV28	.	TRBJ1-2	TRBD1	TGTGCCAGCAGTTCGCCAGGGGGCAAGTTAAGTGGCTACACCTTC	CASSSPGGKLSGYTF
TRBV19	.	TRBJ1-2	TRBD1	TGTGCCAGCAGGCCCGGGACAGTCTATGGCTACACCTTC	CASRPGTVYGYTF
TRBV28	few	TRBJ2-7	TRBD2	TGTGCCAGCAGCTCGCAGGGAGCGGGAGTCTACGAGCAGTACTTC	CASSSQGAGVYEQYF
TRBV11-3	few	TRBJ2-1	.	TGTGCCAGCAGCGGGGGACTTAACAATGAGCAGTTCTTC	CASSGGLNNEQFF
TRBV27	.	TRBJ2-4	.	TGTGCCAGCAGTTTACGGGGACTAGCCAAAAACATTCAGTACTTC	CASSLRGLAKNIQYF
TRBV7-7	.	TRBJ2-3	.	TGTGCTAGCAGCCCCCTAGGGAGTGGGGATACGCAGTATTTT	CASSPLGSGDTQYF
TRBV24-1	.	TRBJ2-1	TRBD2	TGTGCCACCAGTGACCCTACTAGCGGGGGCTACAATGAGCAGTTCTTC	CATSDPTSGGYNEQFF
TRBV5-5	few	TRBJ2-1	.	TGTGCCAGCAGCTTCGGACAGACATATTACAATGAGCAGTTCTTC	CASSFGQTYYNEQFF